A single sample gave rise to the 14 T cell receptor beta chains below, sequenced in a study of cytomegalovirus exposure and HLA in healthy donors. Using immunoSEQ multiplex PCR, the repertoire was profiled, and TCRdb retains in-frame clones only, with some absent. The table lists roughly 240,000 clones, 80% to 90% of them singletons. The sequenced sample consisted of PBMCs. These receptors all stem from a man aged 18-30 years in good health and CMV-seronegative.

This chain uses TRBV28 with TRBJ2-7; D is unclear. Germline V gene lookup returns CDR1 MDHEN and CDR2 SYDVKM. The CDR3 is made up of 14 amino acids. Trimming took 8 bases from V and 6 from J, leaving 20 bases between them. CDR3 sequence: CASPLRLSDGEQYF. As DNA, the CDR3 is TGTGCCAGCCCTCTGAGGCTGTCCGACGGCGAGCAGTACTTC.

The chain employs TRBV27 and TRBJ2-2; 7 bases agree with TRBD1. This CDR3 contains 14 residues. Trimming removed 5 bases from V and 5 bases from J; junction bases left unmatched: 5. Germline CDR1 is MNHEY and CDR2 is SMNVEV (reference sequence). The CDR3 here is CASSPRQGTGELFF. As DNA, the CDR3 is TGTGCCAGCAGTCCAAGACAGGGAACCGGGGAGCTGTTTTTT.

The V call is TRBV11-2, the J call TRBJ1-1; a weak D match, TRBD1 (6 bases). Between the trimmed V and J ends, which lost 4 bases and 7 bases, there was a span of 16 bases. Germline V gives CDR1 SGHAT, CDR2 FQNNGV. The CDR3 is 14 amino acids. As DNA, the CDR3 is TGTGCCAGCAGCTCCCGAACAGGGAGTTATGAAGCTTTCTTT. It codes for CASSSRTGSYEAFF.

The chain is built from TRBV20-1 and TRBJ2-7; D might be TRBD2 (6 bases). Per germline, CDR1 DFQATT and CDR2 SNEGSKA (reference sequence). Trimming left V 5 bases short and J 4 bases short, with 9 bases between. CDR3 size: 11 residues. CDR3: CSAPTSYEQYF. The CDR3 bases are TGCAGTGCTCCGACTAGTTACGAGCAGTACTTC.

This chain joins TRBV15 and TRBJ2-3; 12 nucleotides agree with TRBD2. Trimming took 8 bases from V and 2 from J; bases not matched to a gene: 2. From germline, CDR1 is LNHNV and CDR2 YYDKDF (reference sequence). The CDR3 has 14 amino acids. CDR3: CATWTSGNTDTQYF. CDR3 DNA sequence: TGTGCCACCTGGACTAGCGGGAACACAGATACGCAGTATTTT.

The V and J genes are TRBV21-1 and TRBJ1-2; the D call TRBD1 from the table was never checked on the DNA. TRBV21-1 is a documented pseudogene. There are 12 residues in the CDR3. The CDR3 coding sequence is TGTGCCAGCAGCACTAACAGGTATGGCTACACCTTC. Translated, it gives CASSTNRYGYTF.

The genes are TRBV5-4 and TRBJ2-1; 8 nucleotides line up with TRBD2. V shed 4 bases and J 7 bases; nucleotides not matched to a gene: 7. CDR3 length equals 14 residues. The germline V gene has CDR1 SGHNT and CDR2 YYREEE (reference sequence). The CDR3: CASSPGGRANEQFF. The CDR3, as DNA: TGTGCCAGCAGCCCGGGGGGGAGGGCAAATGAGCAGTTCTTC.

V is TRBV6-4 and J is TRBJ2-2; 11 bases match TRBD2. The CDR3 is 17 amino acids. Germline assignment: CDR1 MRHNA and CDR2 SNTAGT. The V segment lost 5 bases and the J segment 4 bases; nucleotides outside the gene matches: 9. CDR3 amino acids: CASSRLAGGPGTGELFF. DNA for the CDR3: TGTGCCAGCAGTCGTTTAGCGGGAGGGCCAGGCACCGGGGAGCTGTTTTTT.

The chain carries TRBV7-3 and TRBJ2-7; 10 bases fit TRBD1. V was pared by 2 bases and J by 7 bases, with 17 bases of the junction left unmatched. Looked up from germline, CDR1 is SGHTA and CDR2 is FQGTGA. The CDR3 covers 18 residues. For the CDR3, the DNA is TGTGCCAGCAGCTTAGGTCCCCCGGAAGGGACAGGGGTGGGTGAGCAGTACTTC. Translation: CASSLGPPEGTGVGEQYF.

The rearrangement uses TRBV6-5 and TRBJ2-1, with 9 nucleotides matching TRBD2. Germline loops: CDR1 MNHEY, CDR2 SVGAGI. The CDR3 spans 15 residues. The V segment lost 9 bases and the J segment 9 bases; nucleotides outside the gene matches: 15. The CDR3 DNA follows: TGTGCCAGTCTACCCACTTATAGCGGGAGCGGTGAGCAGTTCTTC. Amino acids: CASLPTYSGSGEQFF.

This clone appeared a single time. The CDR3: CASSQGAYSYNEQFF. The CDR3, as DNA: TGTGCCAGCAGCCAGGGGGCTTACTCCTACAATGAGCAGTTCTTC. The rearrangement links TRBV4-2 to TRBJ2-1; D possibly corresponds to TRBD1 (6 bases). V was pared by 3 bases and J by 0 bases, with 9 bases between. The germline gives CDR1 LGHNA, CDR2 YNFKEQ. CDR3 length equals 15 residues.

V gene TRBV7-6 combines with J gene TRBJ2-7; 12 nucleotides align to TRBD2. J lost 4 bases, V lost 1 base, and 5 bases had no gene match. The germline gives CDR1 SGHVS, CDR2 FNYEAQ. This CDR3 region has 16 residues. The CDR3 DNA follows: TGTGCCAGCAGCTTAGAACTAGCGGGAGGTTATTACGAGCAGTACTTC. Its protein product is CASSLELAGGYYEQYF.

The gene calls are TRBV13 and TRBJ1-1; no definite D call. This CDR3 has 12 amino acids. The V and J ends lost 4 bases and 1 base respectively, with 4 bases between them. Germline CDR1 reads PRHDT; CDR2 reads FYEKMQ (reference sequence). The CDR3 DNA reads TGTGCCAGCAGCTCCCAGAACACTGAAGCTTTCTTT. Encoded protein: CASSSQNTEAFF.

The CDR3 DNA is TGTGCCAGCAGTGGGGACTGGTCCTACGAGCAGTACTTC. Its translation: CASSGDWSYEQYF. The chain employs TRBV2 and TRBJ2-7, with D perhaps TRBD2 (6 bases). V gave up 4 bases and J gave up 1 base, with 8 bases separating them. CDR1 and CDR2 (germline): SNHLY, FYNNEI. The CDR3 length is 13 residues.